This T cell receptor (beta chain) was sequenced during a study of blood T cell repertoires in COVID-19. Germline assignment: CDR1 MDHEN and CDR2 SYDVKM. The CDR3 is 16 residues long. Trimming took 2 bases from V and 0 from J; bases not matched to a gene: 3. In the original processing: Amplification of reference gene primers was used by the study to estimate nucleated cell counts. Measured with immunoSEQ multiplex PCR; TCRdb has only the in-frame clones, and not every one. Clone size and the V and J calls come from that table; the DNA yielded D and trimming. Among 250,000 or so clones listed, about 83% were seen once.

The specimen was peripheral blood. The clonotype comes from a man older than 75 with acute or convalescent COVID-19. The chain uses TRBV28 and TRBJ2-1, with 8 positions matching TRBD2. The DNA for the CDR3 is TGTGCCAGCAGTTTAGGCGGGACTAGCTCCTACAATGAGCAGTTCTTC. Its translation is CASSLGGTSSYNEQFF.